This TCR beta chain was sequenced for a study of monozygotic twins with inflammatory bowel disease. CDR1 is MNHEY, CDR2 SMNVEV, per germline (reference sequence). The CDR3 is made up of 16 amino acids. TCRdb reworked the 5' RACE reads into one entry per CDR3 protein, no DNA. The sample totals 200,000 to 250,000 distinct CDR3 sequences. With respect to this clonotype: The antigen is not known.

Study results and caveats: It was not supported that a single strong signal or clonotype was associated with IBD.

This sequence originates from a human donor with ulcerative colitis or Crohn's disease, or a healthy co-twin of an affected twin (not recorded which). The specimen was blood. The rearrangement uses TRBV27 and TRBJ2-1; the D call from TCRdb, TRBD2, cannot be confirmed without DNA. The CDR3 reads CASSLSTSGSYNEQFF.